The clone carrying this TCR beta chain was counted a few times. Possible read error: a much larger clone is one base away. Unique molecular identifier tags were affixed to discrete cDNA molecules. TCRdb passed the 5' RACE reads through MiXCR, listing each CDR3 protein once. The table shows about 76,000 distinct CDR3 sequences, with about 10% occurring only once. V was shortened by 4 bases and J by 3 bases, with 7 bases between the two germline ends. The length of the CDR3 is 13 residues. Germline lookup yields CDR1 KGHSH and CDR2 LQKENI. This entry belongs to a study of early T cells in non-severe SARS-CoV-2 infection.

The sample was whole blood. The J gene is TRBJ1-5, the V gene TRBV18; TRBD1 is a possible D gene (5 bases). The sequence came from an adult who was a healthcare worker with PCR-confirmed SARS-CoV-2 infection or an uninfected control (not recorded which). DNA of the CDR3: TGTGCCAGCTCACAGGGGACCAATCAGCCCCAGCATTTT. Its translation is CASSQGTNQPQHF.